The sequence of this T cell receptor (beta chain) was determined in a study of T cells after yellow fever vaccination. One entry per CDR3 protein results from TCRdb running MiXCR on the 5' RACE reads. The sample shows some 550,000 distinct CDR3 sequences, about a fifth of them seen only once. This clonotype has more than one count but fewer than ten. Its matching antigen is unknown. CDR3 length: 14 amino acids. The germline CDR1 and CDR2 sequences are ENHRY and SYGVKD. Deletions cut 4 bases from V and 4 bases from J, with 11 bases between. Study-wide results and caveats: Clonotype sharing between CD4 and CD8 compartments was small. Once the booster was given, most primary-vaccination clones reappeared, at 95% to 98% for CD4 and 88% for CD8.

Sequenced here: PBMCs, sampled 15 days after the yellow fever booster vaccination. This sequence joins TRBV10-3 and TRBJ2-1, with D perhaps matching TRBD1 (5 bases). The sequence was collected from a man aged 25 to 45 who received the YFV17D yellow fever vaccine. In nucleotides, the CDR3 is TGTGCCATCAGTGGGATGGGGCTATACAATGAGCAGTTCTTC. Translating gives CAISGMGLYNEQFF.